This T cell receptor beta chain was retrieved from a study of blood T cell repertoires in COVID-19. Study-wide background: Sites across the United States, Italy and Spain contributed samples from acute and convalescent COVID-19. PBMCs, B-cell-depleted T cells, or T cells provided the cDNA or gDNA that made up the material.

Trimming removed 4 bases from V and 3 bases from J, with 14 bases in between. This CDR3 spans 15 amino acids. Germline assignment: CDR1 SGHRS and CDR2 YFSETQ. Per the original methods: For nucleated cells, counts were estimated from reference gene primer amplification. Sequencing used immunoSEQ multiplex PCR; TCRdb keeps in-frame clones, though not all of them. The D gene and trimming were derived from the DNA, and the V and J assignments and clone size from that table. Of 190,000 or so clones in the sample, approximately 87% are singletons; the top ten hold roughly 0.85%. The rearrangement links TRBV5-1 to TRBJ1-3; D possibly corresponds to TRBD1 (5 bases). The sample comprised peripheral blood. The TCR comes from a young woman who had recovered from COVID-19. The CDR3 spells CASSPFGGDGNTIYF. CDR3 sequence (DNA): TGCGCCAGCAGCCCGTTCGGGGGGGATGGAAACACCATATATTTT.